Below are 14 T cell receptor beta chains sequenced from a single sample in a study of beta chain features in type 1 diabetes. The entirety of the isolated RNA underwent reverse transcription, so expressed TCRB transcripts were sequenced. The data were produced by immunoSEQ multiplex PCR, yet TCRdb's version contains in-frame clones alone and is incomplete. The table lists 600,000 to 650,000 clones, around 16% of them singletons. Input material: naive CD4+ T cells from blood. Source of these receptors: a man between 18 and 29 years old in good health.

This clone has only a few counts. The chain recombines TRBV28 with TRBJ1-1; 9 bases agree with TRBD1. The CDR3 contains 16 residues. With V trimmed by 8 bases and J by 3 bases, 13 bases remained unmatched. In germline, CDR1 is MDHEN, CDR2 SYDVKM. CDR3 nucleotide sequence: TGTGCCAGCGCCCCTGGGGGACAGGGAGGGCACACTGAAGCTTTCTTT. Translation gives CASAPGGQGGHTEAFF.

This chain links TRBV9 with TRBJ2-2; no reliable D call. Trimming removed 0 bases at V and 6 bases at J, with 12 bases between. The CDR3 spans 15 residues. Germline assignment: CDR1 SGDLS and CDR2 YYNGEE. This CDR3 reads CASSVGAVGSGELFF. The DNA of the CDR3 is TGTGCCAGCAGCGTAGGTGCGGTTGGATCCGGGGAGCTGTTTTTT.

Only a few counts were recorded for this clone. CDR3 amino acids: CASSQEGLAGVEQFF. CDR3 DNA: TGCGCCAGCAGCCAAGAAGGACTAGCGGGAGTAGAGCAGTTCTTC. J is TRBJ2-1 and V is TRBV4-3; 13 nucleotides agree with TRBD2. V was pared by 0 bases and J by 10 bases, with 3 bases of the junction left unmatched. From germline, CDR1 is LGHNA and CDR2 YSLEER. The CDR3 totals 15 residues.

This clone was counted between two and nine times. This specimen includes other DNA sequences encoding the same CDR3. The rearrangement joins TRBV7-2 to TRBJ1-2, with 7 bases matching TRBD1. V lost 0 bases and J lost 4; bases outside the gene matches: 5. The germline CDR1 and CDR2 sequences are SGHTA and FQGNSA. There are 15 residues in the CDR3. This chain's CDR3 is CASSLARQGGYGYTF. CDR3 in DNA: TGTGCCAGCAGCTTAGCGCGACAGGGAGGCTATGGCTACACCTTC.

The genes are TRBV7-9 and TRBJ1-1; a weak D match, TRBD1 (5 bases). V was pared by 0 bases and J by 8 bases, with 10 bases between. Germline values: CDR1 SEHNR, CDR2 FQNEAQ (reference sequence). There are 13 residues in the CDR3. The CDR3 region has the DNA TGTGCCAGCAGCTTAGCCGGGGGTGGCGAAGCTTTCTTT. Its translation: CASSLAGGGEAFF. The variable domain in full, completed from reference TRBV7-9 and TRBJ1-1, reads DTGVSQNPRHKITKRGQNVTFRCDPISEHNRLYWYRQTLGQGPEFLTYFQNEAQLEKSRLLSDRFSAERPKGSFSTLEIQRTEQGDSAMYLCASSLAGGGEAFFGQGTRLTVV.

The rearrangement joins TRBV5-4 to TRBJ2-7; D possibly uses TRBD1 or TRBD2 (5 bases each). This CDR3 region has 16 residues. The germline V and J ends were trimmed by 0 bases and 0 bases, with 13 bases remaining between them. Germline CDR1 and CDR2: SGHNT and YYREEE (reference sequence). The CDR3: CASSLGGRRSSYEQYF. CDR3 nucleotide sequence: TGTGCCAGCAGCTTGGGGGGACGTAGGAGCTCCTACGAGCAGTACTTC.

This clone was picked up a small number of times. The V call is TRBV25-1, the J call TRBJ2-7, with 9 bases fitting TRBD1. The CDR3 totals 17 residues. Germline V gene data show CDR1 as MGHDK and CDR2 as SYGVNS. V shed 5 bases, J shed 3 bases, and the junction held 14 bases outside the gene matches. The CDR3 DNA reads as TGTGCCAGCAGTCCACCCTGGGGGGGGACAGGGCTCTACGAGCAGTACTTC. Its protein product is CASSPPWGGTGLYEQYF.

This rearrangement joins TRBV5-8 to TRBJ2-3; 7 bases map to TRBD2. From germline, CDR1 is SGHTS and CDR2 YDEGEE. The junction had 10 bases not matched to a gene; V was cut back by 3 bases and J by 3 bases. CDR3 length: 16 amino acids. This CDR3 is CASSSGVAGGTDTQYF. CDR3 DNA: TGTGCCAGCAGCTCCGGAGTAGCGGGTGGGACAGATACGCAGTATTTT.

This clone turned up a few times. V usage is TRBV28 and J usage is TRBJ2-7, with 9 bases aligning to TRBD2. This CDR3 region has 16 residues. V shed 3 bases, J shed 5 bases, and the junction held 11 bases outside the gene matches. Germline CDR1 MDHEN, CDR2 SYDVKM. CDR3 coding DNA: TGTGCCAGCAGTTTCGCTGGCGGGAGGGCCTTCCACGAGCAGTACTTC. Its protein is CASSFAGGRAFHEQYF. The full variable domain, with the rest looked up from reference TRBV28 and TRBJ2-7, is DVKVTQSSRYLVKRTGEKVFLECVQDMDHENMFWYRQDPGLGLRLIYFSYDVKMKEKGDIPEGYSVSREKKERFSLILESASTNQTSMYLCASSFAGGRAFHEQYFGPGTRLTVT.

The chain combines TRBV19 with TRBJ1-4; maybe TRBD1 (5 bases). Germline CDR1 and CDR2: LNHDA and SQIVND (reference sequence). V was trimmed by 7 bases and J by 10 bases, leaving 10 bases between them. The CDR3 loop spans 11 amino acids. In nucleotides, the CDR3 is TGTGCCAGTACAAGGGGTGGAAAACTGTTTTTT. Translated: CASTRGGKLFF.

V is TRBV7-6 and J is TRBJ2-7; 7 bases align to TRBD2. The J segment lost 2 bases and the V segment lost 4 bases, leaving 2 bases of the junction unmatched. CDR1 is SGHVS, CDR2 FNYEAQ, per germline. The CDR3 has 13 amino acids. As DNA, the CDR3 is TGTGCCAGCAGCTCGGGACTACCCTACGAGCAGTACTTC. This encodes CASSSGLPYEQYF.

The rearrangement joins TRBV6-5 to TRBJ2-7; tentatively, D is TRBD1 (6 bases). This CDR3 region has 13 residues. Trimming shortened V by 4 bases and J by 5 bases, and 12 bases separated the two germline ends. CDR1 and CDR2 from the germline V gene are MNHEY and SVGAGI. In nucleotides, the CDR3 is TGTGCCAGCAGTTCCAACAGGGCCCACGAGCAGTACTTC. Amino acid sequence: CASSSNRAHEQYF.

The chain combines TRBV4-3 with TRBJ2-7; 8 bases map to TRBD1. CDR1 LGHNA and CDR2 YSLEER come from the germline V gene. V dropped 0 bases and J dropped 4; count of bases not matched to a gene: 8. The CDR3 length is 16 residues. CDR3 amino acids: CASSQDTKTGGYEQYF. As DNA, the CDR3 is TGCGCCAGCAGCCAAGATACCAAAACAGGGGGGTACGAGCAGTACTTC.

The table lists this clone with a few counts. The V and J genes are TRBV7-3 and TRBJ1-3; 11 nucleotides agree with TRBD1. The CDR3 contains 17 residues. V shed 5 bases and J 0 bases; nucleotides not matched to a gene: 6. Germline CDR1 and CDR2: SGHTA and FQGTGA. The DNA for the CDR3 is TGTGCCAGCAGCCTACGTGGGACAGGGGGCTCTGGAAACACCATATATTTT. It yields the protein CASSLRGTGGSGNTIYF.